This T cell receptor beta chain was sequenced during a study of immune evolution from preneoplasia to lung adenocarcinoma. Study-wide results and limits: Later-stage lesions seemingly showed higher T cell density and diversity than normal lung.

This clone appeared once. No antigen is known for it. Here immunoSEQ multiplex PCR was the method, and the copy in TCRdb shows in-frame clones only, minus some. The sample carries around 1,700 clones, approximately 83% recorded once. The sequenced sample consisted of FFPE invasive lung adenocarcinoma tissue. The receptor was derived from a person aged 45-60 years with lung adenocarcinoma.

The CDR3 DNA sequence: TGTGCCAGCAGCTTGGAGAACTTATACACCGGGGAGCTGTTTTTT. It specifies CASSLENLYTGELFF. The chain carries TRBV5-6 and TRBJ2-2; D is undetermined. V lost 0 bases and J 3 bases, leaving 9 bases between the germline ends. The CDR3 spans 15 residues. Germline-derived CDR1 and CDR2 are SGHDT and YYEEEE.